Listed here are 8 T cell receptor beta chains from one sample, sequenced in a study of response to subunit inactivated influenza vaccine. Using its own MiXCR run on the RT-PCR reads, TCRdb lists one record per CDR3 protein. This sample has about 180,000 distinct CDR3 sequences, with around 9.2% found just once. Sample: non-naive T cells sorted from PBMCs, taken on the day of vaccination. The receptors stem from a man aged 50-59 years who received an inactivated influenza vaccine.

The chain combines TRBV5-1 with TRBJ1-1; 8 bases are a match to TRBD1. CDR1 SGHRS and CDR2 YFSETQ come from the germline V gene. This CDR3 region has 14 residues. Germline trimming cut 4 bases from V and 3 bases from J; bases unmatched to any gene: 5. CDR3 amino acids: CASSKTGADTEAFF. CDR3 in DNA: TGCGCCAGCAGCAAGACAGGGGCGGACACTGAAGCTTTCTTT.

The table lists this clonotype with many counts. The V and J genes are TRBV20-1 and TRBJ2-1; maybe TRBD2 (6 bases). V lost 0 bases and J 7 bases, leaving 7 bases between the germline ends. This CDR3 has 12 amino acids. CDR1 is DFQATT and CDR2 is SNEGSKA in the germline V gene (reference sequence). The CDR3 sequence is CSARDRGNEQFF. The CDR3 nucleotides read TGCAGTGCTAGAGATCGGGGGAATGAGCAGTTCTTC.

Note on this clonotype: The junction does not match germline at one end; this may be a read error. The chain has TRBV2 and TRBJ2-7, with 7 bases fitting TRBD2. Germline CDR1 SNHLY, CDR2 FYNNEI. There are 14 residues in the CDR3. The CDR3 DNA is TGTACCAGCAGGGCTAGCGGTTCCTCCTACGAGCAGTACTTC. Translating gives CTSRASGSSYEQYF.

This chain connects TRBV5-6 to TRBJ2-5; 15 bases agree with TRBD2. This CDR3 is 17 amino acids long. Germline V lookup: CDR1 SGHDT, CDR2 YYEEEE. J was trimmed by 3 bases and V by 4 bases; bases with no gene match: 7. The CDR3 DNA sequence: TGTGCCAGCAGCAGGACTAGCGGGGGGGCAATCGAAGAGACCCAGTACTTC. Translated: CASSRTSGGAIEETQYF.

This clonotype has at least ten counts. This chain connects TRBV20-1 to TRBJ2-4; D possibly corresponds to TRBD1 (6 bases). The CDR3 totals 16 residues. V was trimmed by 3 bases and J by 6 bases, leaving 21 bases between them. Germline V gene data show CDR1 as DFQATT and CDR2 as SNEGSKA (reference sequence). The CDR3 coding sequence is TGCAGTGCTAGTGAAAACAGGGTGGGGATAGGAAACATTCAGTACTTC. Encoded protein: CSASENRVGIGNIQYF.

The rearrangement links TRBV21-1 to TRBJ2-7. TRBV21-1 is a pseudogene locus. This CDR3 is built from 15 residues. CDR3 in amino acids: CASSKCSMGAYEQYF. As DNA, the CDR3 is TGTGCCAGCAGCAAGTGCTCGATGGGAGCCTACGAGCAGTACTTC.

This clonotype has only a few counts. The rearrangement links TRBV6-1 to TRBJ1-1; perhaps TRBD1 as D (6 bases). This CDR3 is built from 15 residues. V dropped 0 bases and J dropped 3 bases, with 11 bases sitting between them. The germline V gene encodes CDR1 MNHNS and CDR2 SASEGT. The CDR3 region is CASSEAWQGYTEAFF. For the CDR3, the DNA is TGTGCCAGCAGTGAAGCCTGGCAGGGGTACACTGAAGCTTTCTTT.

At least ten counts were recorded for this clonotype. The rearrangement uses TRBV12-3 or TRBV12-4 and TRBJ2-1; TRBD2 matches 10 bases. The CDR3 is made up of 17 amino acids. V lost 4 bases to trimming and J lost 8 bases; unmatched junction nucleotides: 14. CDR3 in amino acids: CASSSRIQRGGRYEQFF. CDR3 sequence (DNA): TGTGCCAGCAGTTCCCGTATCCAGCGGGGGGGGAGGTATGAGCAGTTCTTC.